These 18 T cell receptor beta chains share one sample of origin, sequenced in a study of T cell responses to AZD1222 COVID-19 vaccine. Measured with immunoSEQ multiplex PCR; TCRdb has only the in-frame clones, and not every one. The data contain over 150,000 clones, roughly 92% of them seen just once; the ten biggest clones take up approximately 1%. The sample was peripheral blood, taken 28 days after the second AZD1222 dose. These receptors were taken from an adult who received the AZD1222 COVID-19 vaccine.

The V gene is TRBV21-1, the J gene TRBJ1-4; TRBD1 reflects the table's D call only, with no check against the DNA. TRBV21-1 is an annotated pseudogene. The CDR3 contains 20 residues. CDR3 bases: TGTGCCAGCAGCAAGGACAGGGAAGGAGAAGAGAAGAGGGTAGGTGAAAAACTGTTTTTT. This codes for CASSKDREGEEKRVGEKLFF.

V gene TRBV2 combines with J gene TRBJ1-3; a possible D gene is TRBD1 (5 bases). V dropped 11 bases and J dropped 0 bases, with 14 bases sitting between them. This CDR3 is 14 amino acids long. CDR1 and CDR2 (germline): SNHLY, FYNNEI. This chain's CDR3 is CALHRTFSGNTIYF. In DNA form, the CDR3 reads TGTGCCCTCCACAGGACATTCTCTGGAAACACCATATATTTT.

To note about this clone: The identical CDR3 is also encoded by other nucleotide sequences in the sample. This chain joins TRBV9 and TRBJ1-5; D remains unclear. CDR3 length: 13 amino acids. Trimming removed 0 bases from V and 6 bases from J, with 7 bases in between. Germline V gives CDR1 SGDLS, CDR2 YYNGEE. CDR3 sequence: CASSVGGSQPQHF. The DNA for the CDR3 is TGTGCCAGCAGCGTAGGGGGTAGTCAGCCCCAGCATTTT.

The rearrangement uses TRBV2 and TRBJ1-1; D might be TRBD1 (6 bases). Germline V lookup: CDR1 SNHLY, CDR2 FYNNEI. The V and J ends lost 7 bases and 5 bases respectively, with 26 bases between them. This CDR3 contains 17 residues. The CDR3 DNA follows: TGTGCCAGCACCGAGACCGGGACAAGGGGCACGAGGACTGAAGCTTTCTTT. This sequence encodes CASTETGTRGTRTEAFF.

The chain joins TRBV30 to TRBJ1-6; 8 positions match TRBD1. Germline values: CDR1 GTSNPN, CDR2 SVGIG (reference sequence). The CDR3 is 13 residues long. The trim removed 8 bases at V and 9 bases at J, leaving 9 bases unmatched. CDR3 nucleotide sequence: TGTGCCGGGGGCAGGGGGCTGGGTTCACCCCTCCACTTT. It is translated as CAGGRGLGSPLHF.

This clone showed up just a few times. Here the CDR3 reads CASSVAVNTEAFF. Written as DNA, the CDR3 is TGTGCCAGCAGCGTAGCCGTGAACACTGAAGCTTTCTTT. This chain links TRBV9 with TRBJ1-1, with D unclear. Per germline, CDR1 SGDLS and CDR2 YYNGEE. V was trimmed by 0 bases and J by 0 bases, leaving 3 bases between them. The CDR3 loop spans 13 amino acids.

CDR3 amino acids: CASRPDISTDTQYF. The CDR3 DNA is TGTGCCAGCAGACCGGACATAAGCACAGATACGCAGTATTTT. The V gene is TRBV6-5, the J gene TRBJ2-3; TRBD1 is a possible D gene (5 bases). The CDR3 is 14 amino acids. The V gene's germline CDR1 is MNHEY and CDR2 SVGAGI. V gave up 6 bases and J gave up 0 bases, with 10 bases separating them.

The rearrangement links TRBV5-6 to TRBJ1-5; unclear D gene. This CDR3 comprises 13 residues. Germline V lookup: CDR1 SGHDT, CDR2 YYEEEE. The V and J ends lost 0 bases and 7 bases respectively, with 8 bases between them. The CDR3 loop is CASSLGSGQPQHF. Written as DNA, the CDR3 is TGTGCCAGCAGCTTGGGGAGCGGGCAGCCCCAGCATTTT. The complete variable domain, with remaining parts taken from reference TRBV5-6 and TRBJ1-5, reads DAGVTQSPTHLIKTRGQQVTLRCSPKSGHDTVSWYQQALGQGPQFIFQYYEEEERQRGNFPDRFSGHQFPNYSSELNVNALLLGDSALYLCASSLGSGQPQHFGDGTRLSIL.

V and J are TRBV29-1 and TRBJ2-7; possibly TRBD2 for D (6 bases). The CDR3 sequence is 16 residues long. The V end was cut by 2 bases, the J end by 6 bases, with 23 bases between. Germline-derived CDR1 and CDR2 are SQVTM and ANQGSEA. As DNA, the CDR3 is TGCAGCGTTGAATACCAGGAGGGAGTAAGACTGGGCGAGCAGTACTTC. Protein: CSVEYQEGVRLGEQYF.

The chain has TRBV27 and TRBJ2-7; TRBD2 matches at 11 bases. Germline lookup yields CDR1 MNHEY and CDR2 SMNVEV (reference sequence). With V trimmed by 2 bases and J by 5 bases, 14 bases remained unmatched. CDR3 size: 18 residues. DNA for the CDR3: TGTGCCAGCAGTTTACTAGGTAGCGGGGGGGCCTTCTACGACGAGCAGTACTTC. Its translation is CASSLLGSGGAFYDEQYF.

DNA for the CDR3: TGTGCCAGCAGTCCCACTTGGGACAGCCACCGTATTACGAACACTGAAGCTTTCTTT. Protein: CASSPTWDSHRITNTEAFF. The chain combines TRBV6-2 or TRBV6-3 with TRBJ1-1; TRBD1 agrees at 7 bases. Losses at the gene ends were 5 bases for V and 1 base for J; bases not matched to a gene: 19. The CDR3 is 19 amino acids. Germline CDR1 and CDR2: MNHEY and SVGEGT.

The genes are TRBV6-5 and TRBJ2-2, with D perhaps TRBD2 (5 bases). Trimming removed 11 bases at V and 5 bases at J, with 12 bases between. Germline V lookup: CDR1 MNHEY, CDR2 SVGAGI. The CDR3 runs to 12 residues. The CDR3 sequence is CACHTGTGELFF. DNA of the CDR3: TGTGCCTGCCACACGGGGACCGGGGAGCTGTTTTTT.

The J gene is TRBJ1-1, the V gene TRBV5-1; D may be TRBD1 (6 bases). Germline CDR1 reads SGHRS; CDR2 reads YFSETQ. V lost 4 bases, J lost 4 bases, and 14 bases lay in between. The CDR3 totals 14 residues. DNA for the CDR3: TGCGCCAGCAGCCGAGCGGAGGGGGGCACTGAAGCTTTCTTT. Translated: CASSRAEGGTEAFF.

The J gene is TRBJ1-4, the V gene TRBV9; 7 bases agree with TRBD1. V dropped 4 bases and J dropped 7; count of bases not matched to a gene: 10. CDR3 length: 15 amino acids. Germline V gene lookup returns CDR1 SGDLS and CDR2 YYNGEE. The CDR3 protein is CASSSSGGGGEKLFF. Written as DNA, the CDR3 is TGTGCCAGCAGCTCCAGTGGAGGGGGCGGTGAAAAACTGTTTTTT.

The V call is TRBV5-4, the J call TRBJ2-2; D gene uncertain. V lost 5 bases and J lost 9, with 8 bases in between. Germline V gene data show CDR1 as SGHNT and CDR2 as YYREEE (reference sequence). This CDR3 comprises 11 residues. Written as DNA, the CDR3 is TGTGCCAGCAGGCAACCCCGGGAGCTGTTTTTT. Residues: CASRQPRELFF.

This chain connects TRBV10-3 to TRBJ2-6; unclear D gene. Trimming left V 8 bases short and J 2 bases short, with 4 bases between. The V gene's germline CDR1 is ENHRY and CDR2 SYGVKD. CDR3 length equals 12 residues. The CDR3 spells CAIRAGANVLTF. CDR3 DNA: TGTGCCATCCGGGCTGGGGCCAACGTCCTGACTTTC.

The table lists this clone with a count of one. The rearrangement uses TRBV4-2 and TRBJ2-7, with 7 bases matching TRBD1. Germline V CDR1 and CDR2: LGHNA, YNFKEQ. After removal of 0 bases from V and 3 bases from J, the junction contained 5 bases not matched to a gene. This CDR3 has 15 amino acids. DNA for the CDR3: TGTGCCAGCAGCCAAGAACCAGGGGGAAGCTACGAGCAGTACTTC. Protein: CASSQEPGGSYEQYF.

The rearrangement joins TRBV7-2 to TRBJ1-1; 8 positions match TRBD1. There are 14 residues in the CDR3. V gave up 5 bases and J gave up 6 bases; unmatched junction bases: 8. The germline gives CDR1 SGHTA, CDR2 FQGNSA. The CDR3 reads CASSERTGKAEAFF. DNA of the CDR3: TGTGCCAGCAGCGAGAGGACAGGGAAAGCTGAAGCTTTCTTT.